One sample yielded the 2 T cell receptor beta chains listed below, sequenced in a study of tissue T cells after allogeneic stem cell transplantation. Some clones are missing from TCRdb's copy, which holds only in-frame ones; the method was immunoSEQ multiplex PCR. The data show about 15,000 clones, 70% seen once. The specimen sequenced was spleen. The receptor set was obtained from a female BALB/c mouse in good health. Mice of this strain are of MHC haplotype H2-d.

This clone came up a few times. Mouse gene names apply. The read is 1 residue too short to cover the CDR3 end, so that end is filled in from the germline J gene. The chain employs TRBV29 and TRBJ2-7, with TRBD1 matching over 8 bases. V trimming: 3 bases; J trimming: 4 bases; junction bases outside the gene matches: 2. The CDR3 totals 13 residues. Germline CDR1 MSHET, CDR2 SYDVDS. The DNA read from the CDR3 is TGTGCTAGCAGTTTCCGACAGGGGTATGAACAGTAC. This codes for CASSFRQGYEQY. The whole CDR3 is CASSFRQGYEQYF.

With respect to this clone: The gene symbols are mouse symbols. The part of the CDR3 DNA that was read is TGTGGTGCTATGGGGGTTGGAAATACGCTCTAT. It is translated as CGAMGVGNTLY. The whole CDR3 reads CGAMGVGNTLYF. J is TRBJ1-3 and V is TRBV20; tentative D call: TRBD1 (5 bases). The read terminates 1 residue ahead of where the CDR3 ends, so the germline J gene completes it. From germline, CDR1 is GFQATS and CDR2 STVNSAI. V dropped 4 bases and J dropped 3 bases, with 7 bases sitting between them. CDR3 length equals 12 residues. Based on the CDR3 plus reference TRBV20 and TRBJ1-3, the full variable domain is GALVYQYPRRTICKSGTSMRMECQAVGFQATSVAWYRQSPQKTFELIALSTVNSAIKYEQNFTQEKFPISHPNLSFSSMTVLNAYLEDRGLYLCGAMGVGNTLYFGEGSRLIVV.